These 6 T cell receptor beta chains came from one sample sequenced in a study of control samples from healthy donors and cancer patients. Assay: immunoSEQ multiplex PCR; the TCRdb copy retains only in-frame clones and omits some. Of 100,000 to 150,000 clones in the sample, 89% were seen once. Input material: PBMCs. These receptors came from a middle-aged man with head and neck cancer.

This chain uses TRBV4-1 with TRBJ2-3; TRBD2 matches at 7 bases. The CDR3 length is 16 residues. Germline loops: CDR1 MGHRA, CDR2 YSYEKL. The J segment lost 0 bases and the V segment lost 0 bases, leaving 3 bases of the junction unmatched. The CDR3 region has the DNA TGCGCCAGCAGCCAAGAAACTAGCGCGAGCACAGATACGCAGTATTTT. Its translation is CASSQETSASTDTQYF.

V and J are TRBV10-3 and TRBJ2-1; D not certain. V was shortened by 0 bases and J by 0 bases, with 12 bases between the two germline ends. In germline, CDR1 is ENHRY, CDR2 SYGVKD. The CDR3 contains 17 residues. The CDR3 sequence: CAISESGYRASYNEQFF. CDR3 DNA sequence: TGTGCCATCAGTGAGTCCGGGTACCGGGCCTCCTACAATGAGCAGTTCTTC.

The V call is TRBV11-3, the J call TRBJ2-3, with D unclear. V lost 1 base, J lost 4 bases, and 15 bases lay in between. The CDR3 consists of 16 residues. Germline V gene data show CDR1 as SGHNT and CDR2 as YENEEA. CDR3 sequence: CASSLGRPIGADTQYF. Here the CDR3 DNA reads TGTGCCAGCAGCTTAGGGAGACCTATCGGAGCAGATACGCAGTATTTT.

This sequence joins TRBV18 and TRBJ1-4; D is uncertain. V gave up 2 bases and J gave up 8 bases, with 12 bases separating them. This CDR3 is built from 14 residues. The V gene's germline CDR1 is KGHSH and CDR2 LQKENI. The CDR3 loop is CASSPSGEWEKLFF. In DNA form, the CDR3 reads TGTGCCAGCTCACCATCCGGGGAGTGGGAAAAACTGTTTTTT.

V and J are TRBV9 and TRBJ2-1; a possible D gene is TRBD2 (6 bases). CDR3 size: 16 residues. Between the trimmed V and J ends, which lost 0 bases and 0 bases, there was a span of 10 bases. The germline V gene encodes CDR1 SGDLS and CDR2 YYNGEE. The CDR3 DNA reads as TGTGCCAGCAGCGTAGTAGGACTAAACTCCTACAATGAGCAGTTCTTC. Encoded protein: CASSVVGLNSYNEQFF. The complete variable domain, with remaining parts taken from reference TRBV9 and TRBJ2-1, reads DSGVTQTPKHLITATGQRVTLRCSPRSGDLSVYWYQQSLDQGLQFLIQYYNGEERAKGNILERFSAQQFPDLHSELNLSSLELGDSALYFCASSVVGLNSYNEQFFGPGTRLTVL.

CDR3 sequence (DNA): TGTGCCAGTAGCCCTGTGAAGAGTAGCGGGAGTTTTATGCGGTACGAGCAGTACTTC. This codes for CASSPVKSSGSFMRYEQYF. The chain recombines TRBV19 with TRBJ2-7; 9 bases agree with TRBD2. The J segment lost 4 bases and the V segment lost 6 bases, leaving 22 bases of the junction unmatched. The CDR3 runs 19 residues. CDR1 is LNHDA, CDR2 SQIVND, per germline (reference sequence).